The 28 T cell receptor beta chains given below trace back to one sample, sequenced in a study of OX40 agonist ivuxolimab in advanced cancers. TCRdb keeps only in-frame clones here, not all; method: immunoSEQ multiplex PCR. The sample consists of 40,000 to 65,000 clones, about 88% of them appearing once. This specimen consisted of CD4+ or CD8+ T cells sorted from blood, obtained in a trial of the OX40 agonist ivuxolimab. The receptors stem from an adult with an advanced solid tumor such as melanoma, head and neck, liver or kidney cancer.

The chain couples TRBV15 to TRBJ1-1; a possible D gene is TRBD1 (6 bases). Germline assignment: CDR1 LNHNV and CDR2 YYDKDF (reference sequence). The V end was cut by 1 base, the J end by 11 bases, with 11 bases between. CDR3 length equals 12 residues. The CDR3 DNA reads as TGTGCCACCAGCAGAGGAGGCAGGGGCGCTTTCTTT. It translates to CATSRGGRGAFF.

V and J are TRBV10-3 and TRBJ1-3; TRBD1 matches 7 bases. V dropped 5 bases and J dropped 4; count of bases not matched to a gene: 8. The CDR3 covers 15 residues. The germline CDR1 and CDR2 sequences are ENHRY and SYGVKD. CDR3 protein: CAISTPGTAGNTIYF. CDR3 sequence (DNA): TGTGCCATCAGTACCCCCGGGACAGCCGGAAACACCATATATTTT.

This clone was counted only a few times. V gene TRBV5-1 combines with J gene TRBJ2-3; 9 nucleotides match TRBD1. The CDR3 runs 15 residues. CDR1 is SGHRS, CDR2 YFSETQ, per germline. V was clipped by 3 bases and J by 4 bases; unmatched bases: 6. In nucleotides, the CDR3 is TGCGCCAGCAGCTACCCGGGACAGGGTTCAGATACGCAGTATTTT. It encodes CASSYPGQGSDTQYF. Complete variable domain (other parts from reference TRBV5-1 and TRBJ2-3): KAGVTQTPRYLIKTRGQQVTLSCSPISGHRSVSWYQQTPGQGLQFLFEYFSETQRNKGNFPGRFSGRQFSNSRSEMNVSTLELGDSALYLCASSYPGQGSDTQYFGPGTRLTVL.

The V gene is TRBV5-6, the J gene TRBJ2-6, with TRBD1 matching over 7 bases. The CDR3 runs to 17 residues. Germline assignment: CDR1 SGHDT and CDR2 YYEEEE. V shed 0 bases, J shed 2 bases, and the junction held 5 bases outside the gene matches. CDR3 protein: CASSLAQGVAGANVLTF. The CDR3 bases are TGTGCCAGCAGCTTGGCCCAGGGGGTTGCTGGGGCCAACGTCCTGACTTTC.

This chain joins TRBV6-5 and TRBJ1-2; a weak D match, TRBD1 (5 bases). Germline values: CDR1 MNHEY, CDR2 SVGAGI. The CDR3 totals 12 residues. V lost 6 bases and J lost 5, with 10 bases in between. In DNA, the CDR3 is TGTGCCAGCAGAAAAGACAGTTATGGCTACACCTTC. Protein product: CASRKDSYGYTF.

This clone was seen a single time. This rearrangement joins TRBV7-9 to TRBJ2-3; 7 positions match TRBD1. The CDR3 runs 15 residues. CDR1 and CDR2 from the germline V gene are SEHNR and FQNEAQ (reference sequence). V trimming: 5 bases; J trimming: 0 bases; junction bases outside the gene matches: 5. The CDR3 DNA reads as TGTGCCAGCAGCAGACGGGACAGTAGCACAGATACGCAGTATTTT. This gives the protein CASSRRDSSTDTQYF.

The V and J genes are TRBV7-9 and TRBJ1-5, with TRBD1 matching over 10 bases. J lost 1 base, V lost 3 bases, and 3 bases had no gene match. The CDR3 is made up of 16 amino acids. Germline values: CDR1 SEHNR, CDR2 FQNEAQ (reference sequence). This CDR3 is CASSLRDRGSNQPQHF. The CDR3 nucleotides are TGTGCCAGCAGCTTGCGGGACAGGGGCAGCAATCAGCCCCAGCATTTT.

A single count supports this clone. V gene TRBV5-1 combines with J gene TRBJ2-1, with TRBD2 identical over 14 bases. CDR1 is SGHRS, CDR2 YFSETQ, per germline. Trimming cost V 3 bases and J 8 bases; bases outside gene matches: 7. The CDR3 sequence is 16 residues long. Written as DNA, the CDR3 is TGCGCCAGCAGCTCCCCGGGACTAGCGGGAGTCTATGAGCAGTTCTTC. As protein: CASSSPGLAGVYEQFF.

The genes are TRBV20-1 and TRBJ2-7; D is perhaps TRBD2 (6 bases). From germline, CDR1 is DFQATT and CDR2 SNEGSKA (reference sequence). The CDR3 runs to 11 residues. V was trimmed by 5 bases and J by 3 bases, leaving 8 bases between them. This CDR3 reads CSAGDFYEQYF. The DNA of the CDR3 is TGCAGTGCTGGGGACTTCTACGAGCAGTACTTC.

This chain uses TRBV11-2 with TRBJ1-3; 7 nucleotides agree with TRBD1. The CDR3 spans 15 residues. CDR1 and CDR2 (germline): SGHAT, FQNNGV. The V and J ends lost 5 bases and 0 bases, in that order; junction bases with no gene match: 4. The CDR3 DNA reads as TGTGCCAGCAGCCGGGACAGCTACTCTGGAAACACCATATATTTT. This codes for CASSRDSYSGNTIYF. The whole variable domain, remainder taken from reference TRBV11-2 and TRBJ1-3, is EAGVAQSPRYKIIEKRQSVAFWCNPISGHATLYWYQQILGQGPKLLIQFQNNGVVDDSQLPKDRFSAERLKGVDSTLKIQPAKLEDSAVYLCASSRDSYSGNTIYFGEGSWLTVV.

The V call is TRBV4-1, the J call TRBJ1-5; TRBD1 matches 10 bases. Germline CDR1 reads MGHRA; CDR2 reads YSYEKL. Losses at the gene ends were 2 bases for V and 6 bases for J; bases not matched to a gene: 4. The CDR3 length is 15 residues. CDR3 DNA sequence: TGCGCCAGCAGCCAACAGGGACAGGGGACTCAGCCCCAGCATTTT. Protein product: CASSQQGQGTQPQHF.

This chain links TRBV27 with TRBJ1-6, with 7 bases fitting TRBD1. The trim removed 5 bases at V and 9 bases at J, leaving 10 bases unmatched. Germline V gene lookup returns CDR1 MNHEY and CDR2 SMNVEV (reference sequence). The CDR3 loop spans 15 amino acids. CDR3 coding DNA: TGTGCCAGCAGTCCCCGGACAGGACCGGGTTCACCCCTCCACTTT. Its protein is CASSPRTGPGSPLHF.

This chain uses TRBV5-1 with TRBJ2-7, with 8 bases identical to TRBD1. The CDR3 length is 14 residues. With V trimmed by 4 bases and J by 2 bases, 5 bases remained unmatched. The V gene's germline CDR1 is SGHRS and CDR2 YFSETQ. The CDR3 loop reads CASSPGQGAYEQYF. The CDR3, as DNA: TGCGCCAGCAGCCCTGGACAGGGCGCCTACGAGCAGTACTTC.

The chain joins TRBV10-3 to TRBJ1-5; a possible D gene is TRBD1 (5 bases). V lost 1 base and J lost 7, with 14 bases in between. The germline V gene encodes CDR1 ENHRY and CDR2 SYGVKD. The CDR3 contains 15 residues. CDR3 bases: TGTGCCATCAGTGAGTGGGCAGGACAAGGCCAGCCCCAGCATTTT. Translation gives CAISEWAGQGQPQHF.

Written as DNA, the CDR3 is TGTGCCAGCAGTTTCCTAGGGCGGGGCTCCGGGGAGCTGTTTTTT. Residues: CASSFLGRGSGELFF. The chain couples TRBV28 to TRBJ2-2; TRBD2 is a possible D gene (6 bases). This CDR3 has 15 amino acids. Germline loops: CDR1 MDHEN, CDR2 SYDVKM. Trimming took off 3 bases at V and 6 bases at J, with 14 bases between the two ends.

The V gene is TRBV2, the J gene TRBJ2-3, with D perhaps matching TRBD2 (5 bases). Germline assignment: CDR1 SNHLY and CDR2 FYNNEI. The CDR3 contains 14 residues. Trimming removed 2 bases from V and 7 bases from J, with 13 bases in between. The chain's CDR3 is CASSESRDSNTQYF. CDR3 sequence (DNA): TGTGCCAGCAGTGAATCCCGGGATTCTAATACGCAGTATTTT. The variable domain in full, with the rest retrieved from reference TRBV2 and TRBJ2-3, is EPEVTQTPSHQVTQMGQEVILRCVPISNHLYFYWYRQILGQKVEFLVSFYNNEISEKSEIFDDQFSVERPDGSNFTLKIRSTKLEDSAMYFCASSESRDSNTQYFGPGTRLTVL.

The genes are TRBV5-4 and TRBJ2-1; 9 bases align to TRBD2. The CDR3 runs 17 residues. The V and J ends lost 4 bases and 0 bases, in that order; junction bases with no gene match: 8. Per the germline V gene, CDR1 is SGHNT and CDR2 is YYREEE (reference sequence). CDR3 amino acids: CASSRSSGAISYNEQFF. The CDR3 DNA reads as TGTGCCAGCAGCAGATCTAGCGGGGCTATCTCCTACAATGAGCAGTTCTTC.

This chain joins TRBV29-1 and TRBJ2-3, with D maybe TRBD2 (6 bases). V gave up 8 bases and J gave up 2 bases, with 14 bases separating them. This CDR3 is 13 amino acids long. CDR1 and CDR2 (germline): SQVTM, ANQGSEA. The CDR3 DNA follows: TGCAGCACCCGTGGGGGGACCACAGATACGCAGTATTTT. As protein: CSTRGGTTDTQYF.

CDR3 sequence reads: CASSPPGPNQPQHF. CDR3 in DNA: TGTGCCAGCTCACCACCAGGGCCCAATCAGCCCCAGCATTTT. The chain recombines TRBV18 with TRBJ1-5; no clear D. There are 14 residues in the CDR3. V shed 0 bases and J shed 3 bases, with 6 bases lying between them. Germline lookup yields CDR1 KGHSH and CDR2 LQKENI.

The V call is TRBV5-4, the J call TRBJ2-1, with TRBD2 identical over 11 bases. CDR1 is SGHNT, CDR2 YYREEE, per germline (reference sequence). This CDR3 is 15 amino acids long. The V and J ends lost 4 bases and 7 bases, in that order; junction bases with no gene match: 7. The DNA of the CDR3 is TGTGCCAGCAGCGCGGGACTAGCGGCCCTTAATGAGCAGTTCTTC. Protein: CASSAGLAALNEQFF.

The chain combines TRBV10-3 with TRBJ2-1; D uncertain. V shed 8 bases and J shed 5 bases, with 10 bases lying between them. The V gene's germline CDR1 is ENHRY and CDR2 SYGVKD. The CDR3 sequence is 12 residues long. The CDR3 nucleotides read TGTGCCATCGCACAGAACAACAATGAGCAGTTCTTC. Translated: CAIAQNNNEQFF.

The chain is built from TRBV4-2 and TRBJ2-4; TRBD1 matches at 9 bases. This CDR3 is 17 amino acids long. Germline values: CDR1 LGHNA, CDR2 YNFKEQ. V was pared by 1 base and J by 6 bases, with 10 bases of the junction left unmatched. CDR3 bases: TGTGCCAGCAGCCAAGCACAACAGGGGGCGTCGCGAAACATTCAGTACTTC. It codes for CASSQAQQGASRNIQYF.

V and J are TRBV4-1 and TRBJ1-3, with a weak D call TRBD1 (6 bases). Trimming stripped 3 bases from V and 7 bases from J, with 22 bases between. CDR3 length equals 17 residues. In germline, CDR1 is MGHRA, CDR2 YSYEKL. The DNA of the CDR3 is TGCGCCAGCAGCCACGGTACAGGGAGCGGATTAGGGAACACCATATATTTT. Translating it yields CASSHGTGSGLGNTIYF.

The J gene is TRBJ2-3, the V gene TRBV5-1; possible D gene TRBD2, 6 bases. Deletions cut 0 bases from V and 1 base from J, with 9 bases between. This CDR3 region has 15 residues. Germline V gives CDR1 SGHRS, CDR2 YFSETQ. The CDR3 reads CASSLEASGTDTQYF. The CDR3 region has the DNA TGCGCCAGCAGCTTGGAGGCTAGCGGCACAGATACGCAGTATTTT. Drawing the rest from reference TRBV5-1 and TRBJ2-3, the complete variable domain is KAGVTQTPRYLIKTRGQQVTLSCSPISGHRSVSWYQQTPGQGLQFLFEYFSETQRNKGNFPGRFSGRQFSNSRSEMNVSTLELGDSALYLCASSLEASGTDTQYFGPGTRLTVL.

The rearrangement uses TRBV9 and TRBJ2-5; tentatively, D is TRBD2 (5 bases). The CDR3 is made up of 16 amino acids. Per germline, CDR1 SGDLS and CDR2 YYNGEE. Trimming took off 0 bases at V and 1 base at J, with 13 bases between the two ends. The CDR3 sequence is CASSVGRGGFQETQYF. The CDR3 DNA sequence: TGTGCCAGCAGCGTAGGTCGCGGAGGCTTCCAAGAGACCCAGTACTTC.

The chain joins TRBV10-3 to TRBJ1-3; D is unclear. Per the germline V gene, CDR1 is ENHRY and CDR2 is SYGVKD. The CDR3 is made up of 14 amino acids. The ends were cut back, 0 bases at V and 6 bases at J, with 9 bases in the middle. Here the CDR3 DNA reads TGTGCCATCAGTGAGTCTAGGGCAGCAAACACCATATATTTT. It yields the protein CAISESRAANTIYF.

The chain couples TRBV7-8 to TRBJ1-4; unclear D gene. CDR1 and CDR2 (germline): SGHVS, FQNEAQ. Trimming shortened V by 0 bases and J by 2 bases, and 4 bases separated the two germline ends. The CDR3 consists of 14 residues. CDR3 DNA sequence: TGTGCCAGCAGCTTAGCCGTCACTAATGAAAAACTGTTTTTT. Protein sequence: CASSLAVTNEKLFF.

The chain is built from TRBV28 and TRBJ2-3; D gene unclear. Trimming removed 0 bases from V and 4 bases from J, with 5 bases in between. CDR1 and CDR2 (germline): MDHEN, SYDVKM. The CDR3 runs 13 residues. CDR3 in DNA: TGTGCCAGCAGTTTATGGCCACCAGATACGCAGTATTTT. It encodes CASSLWPPDTQYF.